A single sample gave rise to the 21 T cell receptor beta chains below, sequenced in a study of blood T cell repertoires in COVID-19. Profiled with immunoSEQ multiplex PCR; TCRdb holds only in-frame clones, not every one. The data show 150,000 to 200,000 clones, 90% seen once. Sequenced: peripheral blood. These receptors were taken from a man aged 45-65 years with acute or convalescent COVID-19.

CDR3 coding DNA: TGCAGTGCTAGTTTACGGGGACTCTACGAGCAGTACTTC. It yields the protein CSASLRGLYEQYF. This chain uses TRBV20-1 with TRBJ2-7; D possibly corresponds to TRBD2 (6 bases). Trimming removed 3 bases from V and 3 bases from J, with 12 bases in between. Germline CDR1 is DFQATT and CDR2 is SNEGSKA (reference sequence). The CDR3 sequence is 13 residues long.

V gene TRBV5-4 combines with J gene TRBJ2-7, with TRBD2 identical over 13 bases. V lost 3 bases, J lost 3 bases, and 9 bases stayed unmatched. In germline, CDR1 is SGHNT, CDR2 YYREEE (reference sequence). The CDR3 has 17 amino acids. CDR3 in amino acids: CASSSPAGTSGNYEQYF. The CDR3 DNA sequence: TGTGCCAGCAGCTCGCCGGCCGGGACTAGCGGGAACTACGAGCAGTACTTC.

The CDR3 loop reads CASSQVGGQGETQYF. DNA for the CDR3: TGTGCCAGCAGCCAAGTGGGGGGGCAGGGAGAGACCCAGTACTTC. The V call is TRBV3-1 (or the pseudogene TRBV3-2), the J call TRBJ2-5, with TRBD2 as a possible D gene (7 bases). The germline gives CDR1 LGHDT, CDR2 YNNKEL (reference sequence). Trimming removed 1 base at V and 4 bases at J, with 13 bases between. The CDR3 totals 15 residues.

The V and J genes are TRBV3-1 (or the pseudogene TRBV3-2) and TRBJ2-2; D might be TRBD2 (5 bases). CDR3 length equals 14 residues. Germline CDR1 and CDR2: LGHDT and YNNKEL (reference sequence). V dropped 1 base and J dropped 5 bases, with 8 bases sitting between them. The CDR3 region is CASSQVPGTGELFF. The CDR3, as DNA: TGTGCCAGCAGCCAAGTCCCGGGGACCGGGGAGCTGTTTTTT.

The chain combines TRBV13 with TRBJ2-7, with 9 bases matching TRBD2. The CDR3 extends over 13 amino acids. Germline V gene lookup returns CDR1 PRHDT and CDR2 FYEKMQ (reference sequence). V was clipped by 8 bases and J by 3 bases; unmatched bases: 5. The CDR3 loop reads CASGLAGNYEQYF. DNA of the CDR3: TGTGCCAGCGGGCTAGCGGGAAACTACGAGCAGTACTTC.

Here the CDR3 reads CASSSPGRIYEQYF. In DNA, the CDR3 is TGTGCCAGCAGTTCTCCCGGGAGGATCTACGAGCAGTACTTC. The genes are TRBV28 and TRBJ2-7, with 7 bases matching TRBD2. The J segment lost 3 bases and the V segment lost 4 bases, leaving 6 bases of the junction unmatched. CDR3 length: 14 residues. Germline CDR1 and CDR2: MDHEN and SYDVKM.

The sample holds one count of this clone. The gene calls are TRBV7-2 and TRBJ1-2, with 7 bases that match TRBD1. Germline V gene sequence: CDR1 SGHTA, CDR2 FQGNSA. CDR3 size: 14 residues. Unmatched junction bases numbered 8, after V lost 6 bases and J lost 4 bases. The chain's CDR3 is CASSPDRAFYGYTF. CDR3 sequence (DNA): TGTGCCAGCAGTCCAGACAGGGCATTCTATGGCTACACCTTC.

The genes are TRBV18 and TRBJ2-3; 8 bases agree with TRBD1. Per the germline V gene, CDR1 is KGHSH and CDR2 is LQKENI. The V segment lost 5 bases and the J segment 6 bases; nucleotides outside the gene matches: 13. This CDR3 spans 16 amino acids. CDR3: CASSKPDRGRSDTQYF. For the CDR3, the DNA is TGTGCCAGCTCAAAACCCGACAGGGGTCGCTCCGATACGCAGTATTTT.

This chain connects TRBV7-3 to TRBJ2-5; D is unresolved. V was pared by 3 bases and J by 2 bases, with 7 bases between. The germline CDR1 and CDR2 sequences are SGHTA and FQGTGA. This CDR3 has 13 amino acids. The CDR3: CASSLHSQETQYF. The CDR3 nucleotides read TGTGCCAGCAGCTTGCACAGTCAAGAGACCCAGTACTTC. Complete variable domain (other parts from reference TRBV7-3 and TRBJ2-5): GAGVSQTPSNKVTEKGKYVELRCDPISGHTALYWYRQSLGQGPEFLIYFQGTGAADDSGLPNDRFFAVRPEGSVSTLKIQRTERGDSAVYLCASSLHSQETQYFGPGTRLLVL.

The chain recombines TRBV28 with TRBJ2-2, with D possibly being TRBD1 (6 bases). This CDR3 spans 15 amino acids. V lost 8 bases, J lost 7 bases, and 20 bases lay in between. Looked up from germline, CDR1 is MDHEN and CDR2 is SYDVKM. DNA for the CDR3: TGTGCCAGCTACTCCTCAGGCCAGGGGATCGGGGAGCTGTTTTTT. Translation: CASYSSGQGIGELFF.

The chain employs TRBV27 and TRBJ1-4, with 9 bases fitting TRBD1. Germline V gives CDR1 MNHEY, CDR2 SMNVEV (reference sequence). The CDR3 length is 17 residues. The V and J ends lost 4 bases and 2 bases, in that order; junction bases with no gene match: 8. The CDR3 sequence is CASSSPGQGGTNEKLFF. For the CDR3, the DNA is TGTGCCAGCAGTTCTCCGGGACAGGGAGGCACTAATGAAAAACTGTTTTTT.

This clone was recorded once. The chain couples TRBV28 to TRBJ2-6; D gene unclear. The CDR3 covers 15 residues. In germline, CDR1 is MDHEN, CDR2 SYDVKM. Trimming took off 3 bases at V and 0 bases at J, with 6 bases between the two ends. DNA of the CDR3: TGTGCCAGCAGTTTCGAGCACTCTGGGGCCAACGTCCTGACTTTC. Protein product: CASSFEHSGANVLTF.

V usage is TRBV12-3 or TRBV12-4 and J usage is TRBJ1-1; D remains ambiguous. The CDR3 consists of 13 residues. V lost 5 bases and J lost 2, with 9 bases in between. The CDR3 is CASSPPSNTEAFF. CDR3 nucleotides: TGTGCCAGCAGTCCACCCAGTAACACTGAAGCTTTCTTT.

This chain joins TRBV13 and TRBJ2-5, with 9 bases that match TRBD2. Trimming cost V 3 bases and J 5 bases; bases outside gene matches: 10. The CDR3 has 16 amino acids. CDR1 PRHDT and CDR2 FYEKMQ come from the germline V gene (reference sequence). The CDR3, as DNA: TGTGCCAGCAGCTTTCGGACTAGCGCTCTGGAGGAGACCCAGTACTTC. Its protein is CASSFRTSALEETQYF.

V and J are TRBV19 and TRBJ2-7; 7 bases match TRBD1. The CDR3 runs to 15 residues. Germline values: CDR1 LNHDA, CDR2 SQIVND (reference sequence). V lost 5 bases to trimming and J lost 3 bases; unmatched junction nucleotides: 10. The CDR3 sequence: CASSSQQGSGYEQYF. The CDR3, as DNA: TGTGCCAGTAGTTCGCAACAGGGGTCCGGCTACGAGCAGTACTTC.

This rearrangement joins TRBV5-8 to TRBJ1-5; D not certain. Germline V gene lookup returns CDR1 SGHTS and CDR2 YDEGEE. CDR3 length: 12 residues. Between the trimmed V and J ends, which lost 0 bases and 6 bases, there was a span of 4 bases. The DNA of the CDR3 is TGTGCCAGCAGCTTGGTGGCTCAGCCCCAGCATTTT. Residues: CASSLVAQPQHF.

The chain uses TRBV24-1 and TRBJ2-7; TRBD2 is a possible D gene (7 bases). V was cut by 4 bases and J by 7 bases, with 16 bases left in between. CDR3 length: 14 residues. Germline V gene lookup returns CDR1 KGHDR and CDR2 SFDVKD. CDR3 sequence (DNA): TGTGCCACCAGTGAAAGAGGGGGGGGCGCGGAGCAGTACTTC. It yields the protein CATSERGGGAEQYF.

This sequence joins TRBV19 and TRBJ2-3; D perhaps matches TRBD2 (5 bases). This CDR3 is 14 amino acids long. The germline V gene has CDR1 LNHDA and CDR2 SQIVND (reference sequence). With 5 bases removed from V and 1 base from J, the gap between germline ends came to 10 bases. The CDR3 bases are TGTGCCAGTAGTCCCGGGGTACGCACAGATACGCAGTATTTT. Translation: CASSPGVRTDTQYF. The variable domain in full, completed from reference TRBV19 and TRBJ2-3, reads DGGITQSPKYLFRKEGQNVTLSCEQNLNHDAMYWYRQDPGQGLRLIYYSQIVNDFQKGDIAEGYSVSREKKESFPLTVTSAQKNPTAFYLCASSPGVRTDTQYFGPGTRLTVL.

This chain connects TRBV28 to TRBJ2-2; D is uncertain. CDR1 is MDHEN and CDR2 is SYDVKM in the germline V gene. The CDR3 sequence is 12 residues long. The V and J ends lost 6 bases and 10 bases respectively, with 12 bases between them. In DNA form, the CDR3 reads TGTGCCAGCAGCCCACTTGAGGTGGAGCTGTTTTTT. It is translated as CASSPLEVELFF.

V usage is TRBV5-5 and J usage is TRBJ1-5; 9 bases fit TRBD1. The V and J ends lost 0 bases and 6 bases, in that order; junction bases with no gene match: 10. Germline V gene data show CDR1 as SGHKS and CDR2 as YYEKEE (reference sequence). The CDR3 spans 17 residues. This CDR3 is CASSLGGTGLVSQPQHF. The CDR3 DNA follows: TGTGCCAGCAGCTTGGGGGGGACAGGGTTGGTAAGTCAGCCCCAGCATTTT.

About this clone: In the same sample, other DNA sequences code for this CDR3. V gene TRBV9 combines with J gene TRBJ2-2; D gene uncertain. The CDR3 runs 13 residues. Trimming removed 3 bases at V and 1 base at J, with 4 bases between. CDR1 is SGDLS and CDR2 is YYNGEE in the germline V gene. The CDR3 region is CASSAGNTGELFF. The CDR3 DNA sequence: TGTGCCAGCAGCGCCGGGAACACCGGGGAGCTGTTTTTT.